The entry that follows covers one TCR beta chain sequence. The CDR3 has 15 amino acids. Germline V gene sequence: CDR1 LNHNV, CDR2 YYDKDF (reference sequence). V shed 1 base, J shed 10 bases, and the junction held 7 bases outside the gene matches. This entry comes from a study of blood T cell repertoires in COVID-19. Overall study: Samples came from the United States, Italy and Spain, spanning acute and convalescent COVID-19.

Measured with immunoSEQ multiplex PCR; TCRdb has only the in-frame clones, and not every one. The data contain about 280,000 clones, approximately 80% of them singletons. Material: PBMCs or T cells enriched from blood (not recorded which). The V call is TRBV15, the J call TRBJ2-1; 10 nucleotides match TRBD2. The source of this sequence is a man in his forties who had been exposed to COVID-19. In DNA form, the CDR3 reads TGTGCCACCAGCAGAGTAATAGCGGGAGGAGTGGAGCAGTTCTTC. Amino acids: CATSRVIAGGVEQFF.